This T cell receptor beta chain derives from a study of blood T cell repertoires in COVID-19. Background on the study: PBMCs, B-cell-depleted T cells, or T cells were the source of the cDNA or gDNA that made up the material.

As originally analysed: Amplification with reference gene primers provided the estimates of nucleated cell counts. TCRdb keeps only in-frame clones here, not all; method: immunoSEQ multiplex PCR. The D gene and trimming were derived from the DNA, and the V and J assignments and clone size from that table. The top ten hold roughly 6% of the sample, which has roughly 250,000 clones, around 87% seen once. This CDR3 contains 16 residues. Germline V CDR1 and CDR2: SGHTA, FQGTGA. Unmatched junction bases numbered 8, after V lost 5 bases and J lost 8 bases. Donors were grouped by their self-reported clinical history.

The clonotype originates from a woman aged 25 to 39 with acute COVID-19. The sample was PBMCs or T cells enriched from blood (not recorded which). The chain employs TRBV7-3 and TRBJ2-3; TRBD2 agrees at 15 bases. The DNA of the CDR3 is TGTGCCAGCAGCCCCAGAGGACTAGCGGGGGGGTTTACGCAGTATTTT. As protein: CASSPRGLAGGFTQYF.